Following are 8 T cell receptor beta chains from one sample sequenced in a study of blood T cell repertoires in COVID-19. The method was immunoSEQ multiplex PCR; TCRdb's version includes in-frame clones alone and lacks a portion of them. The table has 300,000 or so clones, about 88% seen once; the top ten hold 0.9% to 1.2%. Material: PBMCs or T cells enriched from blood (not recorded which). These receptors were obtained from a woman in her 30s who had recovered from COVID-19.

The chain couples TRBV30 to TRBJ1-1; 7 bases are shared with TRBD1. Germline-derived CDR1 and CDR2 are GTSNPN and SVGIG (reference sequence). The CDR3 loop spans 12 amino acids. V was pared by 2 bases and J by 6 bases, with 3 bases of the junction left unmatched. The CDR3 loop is CAWSRGTAEAFF. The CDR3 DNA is TGTGCCTGGAGTCGAGGGACAGCTGAAGCTTTCTTT.

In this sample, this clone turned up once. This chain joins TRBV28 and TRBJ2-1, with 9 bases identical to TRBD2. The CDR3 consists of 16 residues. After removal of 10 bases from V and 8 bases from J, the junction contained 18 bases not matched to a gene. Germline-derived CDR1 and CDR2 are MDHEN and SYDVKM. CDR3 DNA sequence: TGTGCCACAGGACGCTTCCGTAGCGGGGGCGGGGATGAGCAGTTCTTC. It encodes CATGRFRSGGGDEQFF.

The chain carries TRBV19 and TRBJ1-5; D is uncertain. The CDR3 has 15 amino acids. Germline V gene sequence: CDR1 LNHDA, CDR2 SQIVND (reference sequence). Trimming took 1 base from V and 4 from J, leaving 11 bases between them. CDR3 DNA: TGTGCCAGTAGTATAGGAGGAGGGCGGAATCAGCCCCAGCATTTT. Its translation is CASSIGGGRNQPQHF.

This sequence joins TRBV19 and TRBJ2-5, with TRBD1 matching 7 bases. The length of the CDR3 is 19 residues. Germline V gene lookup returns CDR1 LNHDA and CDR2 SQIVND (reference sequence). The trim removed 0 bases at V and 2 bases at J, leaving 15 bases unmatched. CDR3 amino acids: CASSIDHPSFDRVQETQYF. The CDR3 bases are TGTGCCAGTAGTATAGACCACCCGTCGTTCGACAGGGTTCAAGAGACCCAGTACTTC.

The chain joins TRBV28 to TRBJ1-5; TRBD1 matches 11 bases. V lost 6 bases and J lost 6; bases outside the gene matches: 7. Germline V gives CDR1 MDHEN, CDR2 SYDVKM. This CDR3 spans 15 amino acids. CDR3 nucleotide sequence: TGTGCCAGCAGCCCGGGGACAGGGGGTACTCAGCCCCAGCATTTT. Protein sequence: CASSPGTGGTQPQHF.

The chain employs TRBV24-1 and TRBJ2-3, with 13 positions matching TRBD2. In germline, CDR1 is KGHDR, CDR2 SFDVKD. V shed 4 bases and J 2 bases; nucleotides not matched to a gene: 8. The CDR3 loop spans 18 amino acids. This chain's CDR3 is CATSDPGLAGLTTDTQYF. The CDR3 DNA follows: TGTGCCACCAGTGACCCGGGACTAGCGGGATTAACCACAGATACGCAGTATTTT.

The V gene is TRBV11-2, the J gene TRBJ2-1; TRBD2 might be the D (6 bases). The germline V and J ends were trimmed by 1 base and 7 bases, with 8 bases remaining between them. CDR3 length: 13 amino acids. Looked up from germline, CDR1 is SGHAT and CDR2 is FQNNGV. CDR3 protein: CASSLARGNEQFF. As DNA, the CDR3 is TGTGCCAGCAGCTTAGCCCGGGGGAATGAGCAGTTCTTC.

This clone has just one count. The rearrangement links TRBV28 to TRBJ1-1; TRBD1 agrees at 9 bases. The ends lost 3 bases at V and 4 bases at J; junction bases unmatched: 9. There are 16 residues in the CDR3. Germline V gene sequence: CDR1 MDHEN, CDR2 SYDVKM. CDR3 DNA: TGTGCCAGCAGTTTCCGCCCTACAGGGGGCGGCACTGAAGCTTTCTTT. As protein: CASSFRPTGGGTEAFF.